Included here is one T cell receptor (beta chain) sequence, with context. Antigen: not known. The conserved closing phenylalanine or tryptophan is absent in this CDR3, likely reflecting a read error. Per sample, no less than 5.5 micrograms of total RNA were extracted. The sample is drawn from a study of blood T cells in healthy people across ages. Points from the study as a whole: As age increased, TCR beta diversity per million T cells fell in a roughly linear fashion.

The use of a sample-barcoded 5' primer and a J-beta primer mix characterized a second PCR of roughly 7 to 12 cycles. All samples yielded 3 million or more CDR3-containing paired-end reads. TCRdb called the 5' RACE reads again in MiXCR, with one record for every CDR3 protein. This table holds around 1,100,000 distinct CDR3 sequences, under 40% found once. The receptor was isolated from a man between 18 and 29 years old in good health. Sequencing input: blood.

The CDR3 DNA sequence: TGCGCCAGCAGCCAAGATCTGACCGCAGATACGCAGTATTTG. Encoded protein: CASSQDLTADTQYL. The chain is built from TRBV4-3 and TRBJ2-3; D uncertain. Looked up from germline, CDR1 is LGHNA and CDR2 is YSLEER. This CDR3 region has 14 residues. V lost 0 bases to trimming and J lost 4 bases, with 8 bases between them.